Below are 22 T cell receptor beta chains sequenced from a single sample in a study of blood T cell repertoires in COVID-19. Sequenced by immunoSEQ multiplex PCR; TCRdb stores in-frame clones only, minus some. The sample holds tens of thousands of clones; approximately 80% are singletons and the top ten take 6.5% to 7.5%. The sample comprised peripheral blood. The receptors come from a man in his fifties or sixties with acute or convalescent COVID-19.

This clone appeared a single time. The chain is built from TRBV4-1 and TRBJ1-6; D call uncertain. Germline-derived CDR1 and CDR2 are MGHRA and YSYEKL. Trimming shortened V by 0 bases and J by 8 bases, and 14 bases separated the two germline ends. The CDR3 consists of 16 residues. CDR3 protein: CASSQEVTKGDSPLHF. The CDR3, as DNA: TGCGCCAGCAGCCAAGAAGTGACAAAGGGAGATTCACCCCTCCACTTT.

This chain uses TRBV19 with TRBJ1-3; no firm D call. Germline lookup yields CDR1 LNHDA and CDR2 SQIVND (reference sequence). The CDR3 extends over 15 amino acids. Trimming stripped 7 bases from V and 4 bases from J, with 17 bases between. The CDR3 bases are TGTGCCAGTACGATCGGGGATCGATACGGAAACACCATATATTTT. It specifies CASTIGDRYGNTIYF. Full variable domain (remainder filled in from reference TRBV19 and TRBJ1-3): DGGITQSPKYLFRKEGQNVTLSCEQNLNHDAMYWYRQDPGQGLRLIYYSQIVNDFQKGDIAEGYSVSREKKESFPLTVTSAQKNPTAFYLCASTIGDRYGNTIYFGEGSWLTVV.

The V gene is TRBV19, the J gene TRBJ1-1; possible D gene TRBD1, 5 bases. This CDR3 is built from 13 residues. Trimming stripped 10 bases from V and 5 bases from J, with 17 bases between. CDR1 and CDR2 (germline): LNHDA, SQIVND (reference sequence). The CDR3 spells CATQTWQGTEAFF. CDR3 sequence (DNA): TGTGCCACCCAGACCTGGCAGGGAACTGAAGCTTTCTTT.

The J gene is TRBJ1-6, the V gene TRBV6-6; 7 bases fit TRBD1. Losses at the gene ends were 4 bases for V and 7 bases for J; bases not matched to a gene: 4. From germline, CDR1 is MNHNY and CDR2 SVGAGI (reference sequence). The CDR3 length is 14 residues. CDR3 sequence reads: CASSSTGLNSPLHF. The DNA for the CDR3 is TGTGCCAGCAGTTCGACAGGGTTGAATTCACCCCTCCACTTT.

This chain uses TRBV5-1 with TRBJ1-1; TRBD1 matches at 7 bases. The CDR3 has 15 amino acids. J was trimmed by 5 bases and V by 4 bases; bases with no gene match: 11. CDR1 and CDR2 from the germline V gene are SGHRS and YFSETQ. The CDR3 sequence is CASSRVQGKGTEAFF. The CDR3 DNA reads TGCGCCAGCAGCAGGGTACAGGGGAAGGGGACTGAAGCTTTCTTT.

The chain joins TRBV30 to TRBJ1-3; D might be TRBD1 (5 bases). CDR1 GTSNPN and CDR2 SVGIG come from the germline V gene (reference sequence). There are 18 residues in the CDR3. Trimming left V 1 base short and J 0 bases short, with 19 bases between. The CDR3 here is CAWSGLGQGKFSGNTIYF. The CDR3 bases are TGTGCCTGGAGTGGCTTGGGCCAGGGAAAGTTCTCTGGAAACACCATATATTTT. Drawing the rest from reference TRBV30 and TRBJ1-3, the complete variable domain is SQTIHQWPATLVQPVGSPLSLECTVEGTSNPNLYWYRQAAGRGLQLLFYSVGIGQISSEVPQNLSASRPQDRQFILSSKKLLLSDSGFYLCAWSGLGQGKFSGNTIYFGEGSWLTVV.

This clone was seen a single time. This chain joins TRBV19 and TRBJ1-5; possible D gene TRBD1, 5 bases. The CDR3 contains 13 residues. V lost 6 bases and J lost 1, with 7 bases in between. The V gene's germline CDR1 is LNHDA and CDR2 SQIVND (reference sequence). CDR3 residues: CASSGGSNQPQHF. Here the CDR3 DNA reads TGTGCCAGTAGCGGGGGGAGCAATCAGCCCCAGCATTTT. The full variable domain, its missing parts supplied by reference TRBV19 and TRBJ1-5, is DGGITQSPKYLFRKEGQNVTLSCEQNLNHDAMYWYRQDPGQGLRLIYYSQIVNDFQKGDIAEGYSVSREKKESFPLTVTSAQKNPTAFYLCASSGGSNQPQHFGDGTRLSIL.

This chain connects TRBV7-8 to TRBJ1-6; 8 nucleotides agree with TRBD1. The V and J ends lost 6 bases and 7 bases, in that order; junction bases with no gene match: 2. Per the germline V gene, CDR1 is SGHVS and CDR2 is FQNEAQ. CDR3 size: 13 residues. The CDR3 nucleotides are TGTGCCAGCAGGGGACAGGAAAATTCACCCCTCCACTTT. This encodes CASRGQENSPLHF.

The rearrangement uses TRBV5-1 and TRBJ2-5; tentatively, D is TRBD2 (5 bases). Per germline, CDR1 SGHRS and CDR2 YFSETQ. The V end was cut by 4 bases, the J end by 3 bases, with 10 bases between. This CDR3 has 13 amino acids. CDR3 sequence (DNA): TGCGCCAGCAGCCCGTGGGGAGAAGAGACCCAGTACTTC. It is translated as CASSPWGEETQYF.

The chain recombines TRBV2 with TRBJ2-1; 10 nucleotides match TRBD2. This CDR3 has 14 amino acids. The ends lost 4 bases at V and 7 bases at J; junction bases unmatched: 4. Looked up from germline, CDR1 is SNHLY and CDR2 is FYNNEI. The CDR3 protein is CASSGTTSGNEQFF. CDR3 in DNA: TGTGCCAGCAGTGGGACGACTAGCGGGAATGAGCAGTTCTTC.

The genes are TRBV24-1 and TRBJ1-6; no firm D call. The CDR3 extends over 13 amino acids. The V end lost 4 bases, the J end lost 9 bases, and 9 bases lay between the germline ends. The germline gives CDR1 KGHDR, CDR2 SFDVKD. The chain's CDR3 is CATSEDEVSPLHF. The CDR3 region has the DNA TGTGCCACCAGTGAGGATGAGGTTTCACCCCTCCACTTT.

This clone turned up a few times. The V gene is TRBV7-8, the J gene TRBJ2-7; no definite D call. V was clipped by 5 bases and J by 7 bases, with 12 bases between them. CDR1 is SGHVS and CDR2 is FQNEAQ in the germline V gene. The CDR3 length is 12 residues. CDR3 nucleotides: TGTGCCAGCAGCCCTTCTAGAGCGGAGCAGTACTTC. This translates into CASSPSRAEQYF. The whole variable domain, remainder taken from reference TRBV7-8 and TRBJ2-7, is GAGVSQSPRYKVAKRGQDVALRCDPISGHVSLFWYQQALGQGPEFLTYFQNEAQLDKSGLPSDRFFAERPEGSVSTLKIQRTQQEDSAVYLCASSPSRAEQYFGPGTRLTVT.

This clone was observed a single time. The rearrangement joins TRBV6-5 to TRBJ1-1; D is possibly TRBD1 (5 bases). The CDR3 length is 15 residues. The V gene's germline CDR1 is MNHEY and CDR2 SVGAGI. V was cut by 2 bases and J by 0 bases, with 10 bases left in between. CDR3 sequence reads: CASSYAGDLNTEAFF. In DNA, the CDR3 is TGTGCCAGCAGTTACGCGGGGGATTTGAACACTGAAGCTTTCTTT.

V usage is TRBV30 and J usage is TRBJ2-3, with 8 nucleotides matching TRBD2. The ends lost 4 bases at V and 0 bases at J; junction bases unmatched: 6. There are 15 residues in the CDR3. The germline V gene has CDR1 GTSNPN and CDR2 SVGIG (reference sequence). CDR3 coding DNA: TGTGCCTGGACCCATAGCGGGGAGAGCACAGATACGCAGTATTTT. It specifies CAWTHSGESTDTQYF.

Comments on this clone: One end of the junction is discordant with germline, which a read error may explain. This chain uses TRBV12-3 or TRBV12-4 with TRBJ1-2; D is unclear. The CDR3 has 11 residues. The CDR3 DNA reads TGTGCCAGCAGTTTAGGAGAATCGCGGCTCTTC. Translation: CASSLGESRLF.

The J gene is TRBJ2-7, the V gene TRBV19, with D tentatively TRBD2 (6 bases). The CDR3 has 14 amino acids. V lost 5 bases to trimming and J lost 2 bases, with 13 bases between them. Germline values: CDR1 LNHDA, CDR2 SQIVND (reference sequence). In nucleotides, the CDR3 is TGTGCCAGTAGTTCCCCGGGGGAGACCTACGAGCAGTACTTC. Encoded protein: CASSSPGETYEQYF.

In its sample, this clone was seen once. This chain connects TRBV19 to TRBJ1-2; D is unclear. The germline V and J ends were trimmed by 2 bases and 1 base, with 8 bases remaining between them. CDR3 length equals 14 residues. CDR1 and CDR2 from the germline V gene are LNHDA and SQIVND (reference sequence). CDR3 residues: CASSIIGVNYGYTF. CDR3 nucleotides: TGTGCCAGTAGTATAATCGGGGTTAACTATGGCTACACCTTC.

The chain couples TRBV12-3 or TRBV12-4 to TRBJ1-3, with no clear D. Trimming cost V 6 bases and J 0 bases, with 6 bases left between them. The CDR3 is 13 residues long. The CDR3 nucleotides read TGTGCCAGCAGCCCGTACTCTGGAAACACCATATATTTT. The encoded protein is CASSPYSGNTIYF.

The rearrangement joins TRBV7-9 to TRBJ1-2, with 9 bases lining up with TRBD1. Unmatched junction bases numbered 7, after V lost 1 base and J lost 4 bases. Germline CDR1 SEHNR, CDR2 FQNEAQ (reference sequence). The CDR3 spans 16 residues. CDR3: CASSLGPGQGGYGYTF. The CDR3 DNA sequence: TGTGCCAGCAGCTTAGGGCCGGGACAGGGTGGCTATGGCTACACCTTC.

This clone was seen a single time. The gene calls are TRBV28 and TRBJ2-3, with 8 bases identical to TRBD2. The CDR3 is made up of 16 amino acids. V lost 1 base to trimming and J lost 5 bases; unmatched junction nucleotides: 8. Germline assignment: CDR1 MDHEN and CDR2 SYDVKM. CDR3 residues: CASSLSTGGARDTQYF. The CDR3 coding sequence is TGTGCCAGCAGTTTATCGACCGGGGGGGCCAGAGATACGCAGTATTTT.

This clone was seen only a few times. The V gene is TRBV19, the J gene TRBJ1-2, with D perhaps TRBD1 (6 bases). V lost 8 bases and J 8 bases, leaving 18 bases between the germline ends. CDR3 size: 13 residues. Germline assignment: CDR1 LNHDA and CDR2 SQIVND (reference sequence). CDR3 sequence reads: CASDQGAGEGYTF. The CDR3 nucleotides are TGTGCCAGTGACCAAGGAGCAGGGGAAGGCTACACCTTC.

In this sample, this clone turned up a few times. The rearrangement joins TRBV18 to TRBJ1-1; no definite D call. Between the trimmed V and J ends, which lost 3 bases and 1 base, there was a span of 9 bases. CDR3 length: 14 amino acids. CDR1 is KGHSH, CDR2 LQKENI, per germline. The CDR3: CASSPPKPNTEAFF. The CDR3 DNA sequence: TGTGCCAGCTCACCCCCTAAACCGAACACTGAAGCTTTCTTT. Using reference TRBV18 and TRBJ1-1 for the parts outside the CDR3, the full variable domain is NAGVMQNPRHLVRRRGQEARLRCSPMKGHSHVYWYRQLPEEGLKFMVYLQKENIIDESGMPKERFSAEFPKEGPSILRIQQVVRGDSAAYFCASSPPKPNTEAFFGQGTRLTVV.